This T cell receptor (beta chain) was sequenced during a study of memory CD4+ T cells and cytomegalovirus serostatus. Study overall: This sample comes from healthy Belgian adults, about 10 CMV seropositive, roughly 22 seronegative.

The sort gate was single viable CD3+CD4+CD8-CD45RO+ cells for memory CD4+ T cells. The germline V gene has CDR1 LNHDA and CDR2 SQIVND (reference sequence). The CDR3 runs 13 residues. The germline V and J ends were trimmed by 3 bases and 6 bases, with 10 bases remaining between them. This clone occurred a few times. Antigen: not known. As processed by the authors: After removing out-of-frame reads, around 2,000,000 distinct TCRbeta sequences remained. TCRdb's table, derived via immunoSEQ multiplex PCR, lists solely in-frame clones and lacks some. The V and J calls and the clone size are those of that table, but D and trimming were determined from the DNA. The sample includes around 53,000 clones, about four fifths of them seen just once. Study outcomes and limitations: Repertoires predicted CMV serostatus with median bootstrapped AUC of about 0.96. About two fifths of the roughly 160 known CMV-associated TCRbeta sequences appeared in CD4+ memory.

Specimen: memory CD4+ T cells from blood. The chain has TRBV19 and TRBJ2-3; possible D gene TRBD1, 5 bases. The clonotype originates from an adult in good health and CMV-seropositive. CDR3 sequence (DNA): TGTGCCAGTAGTATCGGAAGGGGTGATACGCAGTATTTT. As protein: CASSIGRGDTQYF.